These 24 T cell receptor beta chains originate from one sample sequenced in a study of OX40 agonist ivuxolimab in advanced cancers. TCRdb's copy holds only in-frame clones and misses some; the assay was immunoSEQ multiplex PCR. In the table there are around 58,000 clones, 80% to 90% of which are singletons. Sample: CD4+ or CD8+ T cells sorted from blood, taken in a trial of the OX40 agonist ivuxolimab. All receptors come from an adult with an advanced solid tumor such as melanoma, head and neck, liver or kidney cancer.

The V and J genes are TRBV14 and TRBJ2-5; a possible D gene is TRBD2 (5 bases). The J call may be faulty, since TRBJ2-7 better matches the DNA end. This CDR3 is 12 amino acids long. CDR1 is SGHDN and CDR2 is FVKESK in the germline V gene. This chain's CDR3 is CASSLRSGEQYF. DNA for the CDR3: TGTGCCAGCAGCCTCAGAAGCGGCGAGCAGTACTTC.

This chain connects TRBV27 to TRBJ2-7; D uncertain. The CDR3 loop spans 15 amino acids. Germline values: CDR1 MNHEY, CDR2 SMNVEV (reference sequence). Trimming left V 5 bases short and J 2 bases short, with 16 bases between. This chain's CDR3 is CASSPRIPLPYEQYF. Written as DNA, the CDR3 is TGTGCCAGCAGTCCGCGGATTCCTCTCCCCTACGAGCAGTACTTC.

This clone was seen just once. This chain connects TRBV19 to TRBJ1-2; D might be TRBD1 (6 bases). The CDR3 has 12 amino acids. V dropped 4 bases and J dropped 8 bases, with 11 bases sitting between them. Germline-derived CDR1 and CDR2 are LNHDA and SQIVND (reference sequence). Written as DNA, the CDR3 is TGTGCCAGTAGTAAAACAGGGAACGGCTACACCTTC. It is translated as CASSKTGNGYTF. Looking up the rest from reference TRBV19 and TRBJ1-2 gives the full variable domain: DGGITQSPKYLFRKEGQNVTLSCEQNLNHDAMYWYRQDPGQGLRLIYYSQIVNDFQKGDIAEGYSVSREKKESFPLTVTSAQKNPTAFYLCASSKTGNGYTFGSGTRLTVV.

The chain is built from TRBV5-1 and TRBJ2-5, with D hard to call. The CDR3 is 12 residues long. From germline, CDR1 is SGHRS and CDR2 YFSETQ. Trimming cost V 0 bases and J 3 bases, with 3 bases left between them. For the CDR3, the DNA is TGCGCCAGCAGCTTGGGGGAAGAGACCCAGTACTTC. Encoded protein: CASSLGEETQYF.

V is TRBV7-7 and J is TRBJ2-5, with 14 nucleotides matching TRBD2. The CDR3 spans 14 residues. Unmatched junction bases numbered 4, after V lost 8 bases and J lost 5 bases. The germline V gene encodes CDR1 SSHAT and CDR2 FNYEAQ (reference sequence). CDR3 in DNA: TGTGCCAGCTCACGGACTAGCGGGGGGGAGACCCAGTACTTC. It encodes CASSRTSGGETQYF. The variable domain in full, completed from reference TRBV7-7 and TRBJ2-5, reads GAGVSQSPRYKVTKRGQDVTLRCDPISSHATLYWYQQALGQGPEFLTYFNYEAQPDKSGLPSDRFSAERPEGSISTLTIQRTEQRDSAMYRCASSRTSGGETQYFGPGTRLLVL.

The chain combines TRBV23-1 with TRBJ1-6, with a possible D match to TRBD1 (5 bases). TRBV23-1 is an ORF for which the function is uncertain. Trimming stripped 8 bases from V and 0 bases from J, with 14 bases between. The CDR3 runs to 16 residues. CDR3 loop: CASYPDRSSYNSPLHF. The CDR3 DNA reads TGCGCCAGCTACCCTGACAGAAGCTCCTATAATTCACCCCTCCACTTT.

This rearrangement joins TRBV12-5 to TRBJ2-1; 10 bases agree with TRBD2. The germline V gene encodes CDR1 LGHNT and CDR2 FRNRAP. The V gene end was trimmed by 6 bases and the J gene end by 3 bases; junction bases not matched to a gene: 8. CDR3 length equals 16 residues. The CDR3 is CASGSTSGVNYNEQFF. The CDR3 DNA sequence: TGTGCTAGTGGGTCCACTAGCGGGGTTAACTACAATGAGCAGTTCTTC.

The chain carries TRBV2 and TRBJ1-2; possibly TRBD1 for D (6 bases). Germline CDR1 SNHLY, CDR2 FYNNEI. This CDR3 is built from 13 residues. The V end lost 7 bases, the J end lost 4 bases, and 13 bases lay between the germline ends. The CDR3 sequence is CASTPRGGYGYTF. The CDR3, as DNA: TGTGCCAGCACTCCTAGGGGGGGCTATGGCTACACCTTC.

This sequence joins TRBV6-5 and TRBJ2-1, with D possibly being TRBD2 (5 bases). The germline gives CDR1 MNHEY, CDR2 SVGAGI. CDR3 length equals 12 residues. V was cut by 4 bases and J by 12 bases, with 13 bases left in between. DNA of the CDR3: TGTGCCAGCAGTTTCACGGGATATCGGCAGTTCTTC. This sequence encodes CASSFTGYRQFF.

Written as DNA, the CDR3 is TGTGCTAGTGCCGACTCTGGGGCCAACGTCCTGACTTTC. This encodes CASADSGANVLTF. J is TRBJ2-6 and V is TRBV12-5; D is unresolved. The CDR3 covers 13 residues. Germline CDR1 is LGHNT and CDR2 is FRNRAP. The V end was cut by 7 bases, the J end by 0 bases, with 4 bases between.

The rearrangement uses TRBV6-1 and TRBJ2-7; the D gene could be TRBD1 or TRBD2 (5 bases each). The germline gives CDR1 MNHNS, CDR2 SASEGT. The CDR3 is 15 residues long. V gave up 6 bases and J gave up 4 bases, with 19 bases separating them. Here the CDR3 reads CASRTRDRREYEQYF. The CDR3 DNA sequence: TGTGCCAGCAGGACCCGGGACCGAAGAGAGTACGAGCAGTACTTC.

CDR3 residues: CASSRGPGETQYF. The DNA for the CDR3 is TGTGCCAGCAGTAGGGGGCCCGGCGAGACCCAGTACTTC. The chain is built from TRBV11-3 and TRBJ2-5; 7 nucleotides line up with TRBD1. The CDR3 is 13 amino acids. Germline V gene lookup returns CDR1 SGHNT and CDR2 YENEEA. With 6 bases clipped from V and 5 bases from J, the junction kept 6 bases outside the gene matches.

This clone was counted between two and nine times. The chain is built from TRBV4-1 and TRBJ2-7, with TRBD2 matching over 15 bases. This CDR3 region has 19 residues. The junction had 7 bases not matched to a gene; V was cut back by 1 base and J by 0 bases. CDR1 and CDR2 (germline): MGHRA, YSYEKL. In DNA form, the CDR3 reads TGCGCCAGCAGCCAAGGAGCGGGACTAGCGGGAGGCAGCTCCTACGAGCAGTACTTC. Amino acid sequence: CASSQGAGLAGGSSYEQYF.

The rearrangement links TRBV7-2 to TRBJ2-2; D might be TRBD1 (6 bases). Deletions cut 5 bases from V and 2 bases from J, with 12 bases between. The CDR3 loop spans 15 amino acids. In germline, CDR1 is SGHTA, CDR2 FQGNSA. The CDR3 DNA reads as TGTGCCAGCAGCCTAAAGGGGGTTAACACCGGGGAGCTGTTTTTT. Its protein product is CASSLKGVNTGELFF.

The chain joins TRBV30 to TRBJ1-1; possible D gene TRBD1, 5 bases. Trimming left V 0 bases short and J 10 bases short, with 12 bases between. Germline V gives CDR1 GTSNPN, CDR2 SVGIG (reference sequence). CDR3 length equals 12 residues. This CDR3 reads CAWSVMGEGAFF. In DNA, the CDR3 is TGTGCCTGGAGTGTTATGGGGGAGGGAGCTTTCTTT.

The chain is built from TRBV6-4 and TRBJ1-4; D gene unclear. The V and J ends lost 6 bases and 8 bases respectively, with 13 bases between them. This CDR3 is built from 13 residues. Germline V gene sequence: CDR1 MRHNA, CDR2 SNTAGT. The CDR3 protein is CASRIRRGEKLFF. CDR3 coding DNA: TGTGCCAGCAGGATACGAAGAGGCGAAAAACTGTTTTTT.

This clone was counted a few times. The rearrangement links TRBV10-3 to TRBJ2-1; 9 positions match TRBD1. The CDR3 sequence is 16 residues long. Germline V lookup: CDR1 ENHRY, CDR2 SYGVKD. V gave up 6 bases and J gave up 4 bases; unmatched junction bases: 10. As DNA, the CDR3 is TGTGCCATCAGAGGGGGTGGGGACAGGGATTACAATGAGCAGTTCTTC. As protein: CAIRGGGDRDYNEQFF.

V and J are TRBV6-5 and TRBJ1-1; maybe TRBD1 (6 bases). Germline lookup yields CDR1 MNHEY and CDR2 SVGAGI. The CDR3 covers 15 residues. The ends were cut back, 7 bases at V and 0 bases at J, with 15 bases in the middle. The CDR3 here is CASTQGFQMNTEAFF. The CDR3 DNA reads as TGTGCCAGCACCCAGGGGTTTCAAATGAACACTGAAGCTTTCTTT.

The chain uses TRBV19 and TRBJ2-4; the D gene is possibly TRBD2 (7 bases). This CDR3 comprises 15 residues. The germline V gene has CDR1 LNHDA and CDR2 SQIVND (reference sequence). The V gene lost 6 bases and the J gene lost 7 bases, with 19 bases spanning the gap. CDR3 sequence reads: CASRDPGGRRNIQYF. The DNA of the CDR3 is TGTGCCAGTAGGGACCCCGGGGGGCGAAGGAACATTCAGTACTTC.

This chain links TRBV27 with TRBJ2-3; a possible D gene is TRBD1 (6 bases). Germline assignment: CDR1 MNHEY and CDR2 SMNVEV (reference sequence). This CDR3 spans 18 amino acids. The V end was cut by 3 bases, the J end by 0 bases, with 19 bases between. This CDR3 is CASSFRQGPTLSTDTQYF. The CDR3 nucleotides are TGTGCCAGCAGTTTTCGGCAGGGGCCGACTCTTAGCACAGATACGCAGTATTTT.

The chain recombines TRBV29-1 with TRBJ2-3; tentatively, D is TRBD1 (6 bases). The length of the CDR3 is 12 residues. V lost 7 bases and J lost 6, with 14 bases in between. Germline-derived CDR1 and CDR2 are SQVTM and ANQGSEA. CDR3 loop: CSATGTPDTQYF. The CDR3 DNA is TGCAGCGCTACAGGGACACCGGATACGCAGTATTTT.

This rearrangement joins TRBV13 to TRBJ2-1; 13 bases map to TRBD2. V lost 2 bases to trimming and J lost 12 bases; unmatched junction nucleotides: 10. Germline V gives CDR1 PRHDT, CDR2 FYEKMQ (reference sequence). This CDR3 comprises 16 residues. In DNA form, the CDR3 reads TGTGCCAGCAGCTTAACCGGGACTAGCGGGAAAAGGGGGCAGTTCTTC. Protein: CASSLTGTSGKRGQFF.

This chain uses TRBV7-9 with TRBJ2-3; no definite D call. V was cut by 5 bases and J by 2 bases, with 5 bases left in between. CDR1 is SEHNR and CDR2 is FQNEAQ in the germline V gene (reference sequence). The CDR3 has 12 amino acids. The CDR3 loop reads CASSRSTDTQYF. The CDR3, as DNA: TGTGCCAGCAGCCGTTCCACAGATACGCAGTATTTT.

This sequence joins TRBV9 and TRBJ2-1, with TRBD2 as a possible D gene (5 bases). The V and J ends lost 2 bases and 9 bases respectively, with 12 bases between them. The germline V gene has CDR1 SGDLS and CDR2 YYNGEE. This CDR3 is built from 13 residues. The CDR3 spells CASSVDSYSEQFF. In nucleotides, the CDR3 is TGTGCCAGCAGCGTGGACTCCTATAGTGAGCAGTTCTTC.